The 18 T cell receptor beta chains below all came from one sample that was sequenced in a study of OX40 agonist ivuxolimab in advanced cancers. TCRdb's table, derived via immunoSEQ multiplex PCR, lists solely in-frame clones and lacks some. The repertoire consists of tens of thousands of clones, with around 84% occurring once and the leading ten covering about 5.1%. Sequenced material: CD4+ or CD8+ T cells sorted from blood, taken in a trial of the OX40 agonist ivuxolimab. The receptors were gathered from an adult with an advanced solid tumor such as melanoma, head and neck, liver or kidney cancer.

The CDR3 DNA follows: TGTGCCATCAGTACTAGCGGGGAGGACTACAATGAGCAGTTCTTC. Translation gives CAISTSGEDYNEQFF. The J gene is TRBJ2-1, the V gene TRBV10-3; 10 positions agree with TRBD2. Germline V gene data show CDR1 as ENHRY and CDR2 as SYGVKD. V shed 5 bases and J 3 bases; nucleotides not matched to a gene: 4. The CDR3 has 15 residues.

This chain links TRBV4-1 with TRBJ1-2; D not resolved. The germline CDR1 and CDR2 sequences are MGHRA and YSYEKL. The V end was cut by 5 bases, the J end by 1 base, with 8 bases between. The CDR3 has 13 amino acids. As DNA, the CDR3 is TGCGCCAGCAGCTCAATTGGTAACTATGGCTACACCTTC. Translation: CASSSIGNYGYTF.

This rearrangement joins TRBV19 to TRBJ1-5; unclear D gene. Trimming cost V 3 bases and J 7 bases, with 16 bases left between them. Germline V gene sequence: CDR1 LNHDA, CDR2 SQIVND (reference sequence). This CDR3 contains 15 residues. DNA for the CDR3: TGTGCCAGTAGTATCGGATCCGCAGGCTGGCAGCCCCAGCATTTT. It specifies CASSIGSAGWQPQHF.

The chain couples TRBV28 to TRBJ2-1; either TRBD1 or TRBD2 may fit D (5 bases each). V lost 4 bases and J 7 bases, leaving 17 bases between the germline ends. The CDR3 runs to 15 residues. CDR1 is MDHEN, CDR2 SYDVKM, per germline. In nucleotides, the CDR3 is TGTGCCAGCAGTTCCCGGGGCCTATATCCAAATGAGCAGTTCTTC. It translates to CASSSRGLYPNEQFF.

Written as DNA, the CDR3 is TGTGCCAGCAGCTTCGATGGGGCCAACGTCCTGACTTTC. Its protein product is CASSFDGANVLTF. The chain carries TRBV11-3 and TRBJ2-6, with D uncertain. The CDR3 covers 13 residues. Germline CDR1 and CDR2: SGHNT and YENEEA. The germline V and J ends were trimmed by 3 bases and 3 bases, with 3 bases remaining between them.

The gene calls are TRBV7-2 and TRBJ1-2; D is possibly TRBD1 (5 bases). The CDR3 contains 13 residues. Trimming left V 3 bases short and J 2 bases short, with 7 bases between. CDR1 and CDR2 (germline): SGHTA, FQGNSA. This CDR3 is CASSFGTNYGYTF. The DNA for the CDR3 is TGTGCCAGCAGCTTCGGGACGAACTATGGCTACACCTTC.

V and J are TRBV7-8 and TRBJ1-4; perhaps TRBD1 as D (5 bases). Trimming took 5 bases from V and 8 from J, leaving 12 bases between them. This CDR3 has 13 amino acids. Germline values: CDR1 SGHVS, CDR2 FQNEAQ. The DNA for the CDR3 is TGTGCCAGCAGCACGGGACCGACGGAAAAACTGTTTTTT. Protein product: CASSTGPTEKLFF.

The chain combines TRBV25-1 with TRBJ1-2; 9 bases line up with TRBD1. Trimming cost V 5 bases and J 1 base; bases outside gene matches: 2. Germline V CDR1 and CDR2: MGHDK, SYGVNS. The length of the CDR3 is 14 residues. CDR3 nucleotides: TGTGCCAGCAGTCCGGGACAGGGTAACTATGGCTACACCTTC. It translates to CASSPGQGNYGYTF.

This chain joins TRBV7-2 and TRBJ2-7; D remains unclear. The V gene's germline CDR1 is SGHTA and CDR2 FQGNSA. The CDR3 has 13 amino acids. The ends were cut back, 0 bases at V and 0 bases at J, with 3 bases in the middle. CDR3 protein: CASSLALSYEQYF. DNA of the CDR3: TGTGCCAGCAGCTTAGCCCTCTCCTACGAGCAGTACTTC.

This sequence joins TRBV6-1 and TRBJ1-5, with no clear D. CDR3 length: 13 amino acids. V was trimmed by 2 bases and J by 2 bases, leaving 4 bases between them. Germline CDR1 is MNHNS and CDR2 is SASEGT. This CDR3 is CASSEYRNQPQHF. DNA for the CDR3: TGTGCCAGCAGTGAATATCGCAATCAGCCCCAGCATTTT.

The V and J genes are TRBV5-1 and TRBJ2-7; no clear D. Trimming cost V 4 bases and J 3 bases, with 14 bases left between them. Germline CDR1 SGHRS, CDR2 YFSETQ. This CDR3 region has 14 residues. CDR3 in DNA: TGCGCCAGCAGCCTAGGTAGTGGATTCTACGAGCAGTACTTC. Translated, it gives CASSLGSGFYEQYF.

This clone was counted a few times. The chain joins TRBV7-9 to TRBJ2-1, with 10 bases matching TRBD2. From germline, CDR1 is SEHNR and CDR2 FQNEAQ (reference sequence). The trim removed 9 bases at V and 7 bases at J, leaving 21 bases unmatched. CDR3 length: 18 residues. The CDR3 here is CARLFRGKREGRINEQFF. The CDR3 DNA follows: TGTGCCAGATTATTTCGGGGTAAGCGGGAGGGCCGCATAAATGAGCAGTTCTTC.

This sequence joins TRBV2 and TRBJ1-2, with TRBD1 identical over 8 bases. The CDR3 is 14 amino acids. V lost 6 bases to trimming and J lost 1 base; unmatched junction nucleotides: 4. Germline V lookup: CDR1 SNHLY, CDR2 FYNNEI. CDR3 amino acids: CASRTGQGNYGYTF. The CDR3 region has the DNA TGTGCCAGCAGGACCGGACAGGGTAACTATGGCTACACCTTC.

The chain links TRBV7-9 to TRBJ2-1; D is unclear. CDR3 length equals 16 residues. In germline, CDR1 is SEHNR, CDR2 FQNEAQ (reference sequence). The V gene lost 5 bases and the J gene lost 4 bases, with 18 bases spanning the gap. For the CDR3, the DNA is TGTGCCAGCAGCCCTCAGGACCGAAGGCCTTACAATGAGCAGTTCTTC. It codes for CASSPQDRRPYNEQFF.

The J gene is TRBJ2-1, the V gene TRBV27; TRBD2 matches 11 bases. This CDR3 is 13 amino acids long. The germline CDR1 and CDR2 sequences are MNHEY and SMNVEV (reference sequence). V lost 8 bases to trimming and J lost 9 bases; unmatched junction nucleotides: 6. The CDR3, as DNA: TGTGCCAGCGGGACTAGCGGATATTTTGAGCAGTTCTTC. Its translation is CASGTSGYFEQFF.

J is TRBJ2-7 and V is TRBV28; D possibly matches TRBD1 or TRBD2 (5 bases each). The V gene's germline CDR1 is MDHEN and CDR2 SYDVKM. Trimming left V 6 bases short and J 2 bases short, with 17 bases between. The CDR3 totals 15 residues. The CDR3 region is CASSPSWGWAYEQYF. The CDR3 DNA follows: TGTGCCAGCAGCCCCTCGTGGGGGTGGGCCTACGAGCAGTACTTC.

This chain uses TRBV19 with TRBJ1-1, with D perhaps matching TRBD1 (5 bases). CDR3 length: 13 amino acids. From germline, CDR1 is LNHDA and CDR2 SQIVND (reference sequence). Between the trimmed V and J ends, which lost 3 bases and 10 bases, there was a span of 15 bases. Here the CDR3 DNA reads TGTGCCAGTAGTATTAACCAGGGTTCAGCAGCTTTCTTT. Amino acid sequence: CASSINQGSAAFF.

The chain is built from TRBV6-1 and TRBJ1-1, with TRBD1 matching 8 bases. With V trimmed by 7 bases and J by 6 bases, 4 bases remained unmatched. Germline V gene lookup returns CDR1 MNHNS and CDR2 SASEGT. The CDR3 runs 12 residues. CDR3 DNA sequence: TGTGCCAGCAAGCAGGGGGCAGCTGAAGCTTTCTTT. Protein sequence: CASKQGAAEAFF.